This T cell receptor beta chain appears in the sequencing data of a study of T cell clonotyping in hematopoietic cell transplantation. Germline CDR1 is MGHRA and CDR2 is YSYEKL. V shed 3 bases and J shed 10 bases, with 9 bases lying between them. This CDR3 is 11 amino acids long. Documented time point: recipient sample about 28 days before transplant, after cytoreduction. Produced via immunoSEQ multiplex PCR; TCRdb's table is partial and in-frame only. The sample shows approximately 30,000 clones, 82% of them seen only once. The clonotype originates from a man in his forties with acute myeloid leukemia. Some clones in this sample may be carry-over from other donors' samples. Sequences were derived from peripheral blood mononuclear cells, sampled before stem cell transplant. V and J are TRBV4-1 and TRBJ1-2; D not resolved. The CDR3 nucleotides are TGCGCCAGCAGCCACCTTGGACTCTACACCTTC. The encoded protein is CASSHLGLYTF.